This T cell receptor beta chain was identified during a study of Ad26.COV2.S vaccination and SARS-CoV-2 variants. The treatment denotes: about 20 received Ad26.COV2.S at low or high dose, single or two shots; roughly five received placebo; per-sample allocation not given. Sample collection was performed on day 63 after the first vaccine or placebo injection. Ad26 vector vaccine expressed Wuhan-strain SARS-CoV-2 spike. Data came from immunoSEQ multiplex PCR; TCRdb stores just in-frame clones and leaves some out. This table holds roughly 700,000 clones, about 89% found once. Sequencing used peripheral blood, obtained in a trial of Ad26.COV2.S vaccine versus placebo. This clonotype was sampled from a person aged 18-65 years who received the Ad26.COV2.S COVID-19 vaccine or a placebo.

The DNA for the CDR3 is TGTGCCAGCAGTTATTCGGACAGACCGTATTACGAGCAGTACTTC. It codes for CASSYSDRPYYEQYF. The genes are TRBV6-6 and TRBJ2-7, with a weak D call TRBD1 (6 bases). V lost 3 bases and J lost 4, with 16 bases in between. Germline V CDR1 and CDR2: MNHNY, SVGAGI (reference sequence). The CDR3 contains 15 residues.